This T cell receptor beta chain was recovered during a study of blood T cell repertoires in COVID-19. On the study more broadly: Spain, Italy and the United States supplied samples that represented acute and convalescent COVID-19. Sources were T cells, B-cell-depleted T cells, or PBMCs; the material itself was cDNA or gDNA.

The ends lost 2 bases at V and 2 bases at J; junction bases unmatched: 5. CDR1 is MNHEY and CDR2 is SVGEGT in the germline V gene. This CDR3 region has 15 residues. Authors' analysis steps: The assay estimated nucleated cells by amplifying reference gene primers. Profiling relied on immunoSEQ multiplex PCR, and the TCRdb table lists in-frame clones only, not all of them. For V, J and clone size, that table is used; D and trimming come from the DNA. Here the sample spans roughly 260,000 clones, more than 65% being singletons. Material for sequencing was peripheral blood. The rearrangement uses TRBV6-2 or TRBV6-3 and TRBJ2-7; 8 bases agree with TRBD2. This TCR was recovered from a woman younger than 30 with acute or convalescent COVID-19. The DNA for the CDR3 is TGTGCCAGCAGTTACGGCGGGGGGAGTCCCTACGAGCAGTACTTC. It encodes CASSYGGGSPYEQYF.